This TCR beta chain derives from a study of shared clonotypes between healthy human individuals. CD45RO-negative CD8 cells positively selected for CCR7 made up the naive population, which excluded terminally differentiated effector memory CD45RA+ cells. Assay execution took place at the deep level. Data came from immunoSEQ multiplex PCR; TCRdb stores just in-frame clones and leaves some out. The sample contains approximately 2,200,000 clones, more than 85% of which appear only once. Germline V lookup: CDR1 SGHVS, CDR2 FQNEAQ. V was pared by 5 bases and J by 1 base, with 10 bases between. CDR3 size: 14 residues.

The sequenced sample consisted of naive CD8+ T cells from PBMCs. This clonotype originated in a man between 18 and 35 years old in good health. Some clones in this sample may be carry-over from other donors' samples. V usage is TRBV7-8 and J usage is TRBJ2-3; no firm D call. CDR3 bases: TGTGCCAGCAGCGCACCTGTGGGCACAGATACGCAGTATTTT. This encodes CASSAPVGTDTQYF.